A selection of T cell receptor beta chains follows, all from one sample in a study of shared clonotypes between healthy human individuals. Measured with immunoSEQ multiplex PCR; TCRdb has only the in-frame clones, and not every one. The sample lists millions of clones, about 94% occurring once. Sequencing input: naive CD8+ T cells sorted from blood. Source of these receptors: a young man in good health. Each CDR3 is given with its conserved first and last residue. D genes are given only for firm matches.

V gene	D gene	J gene	CDR3 DNA	CDR3 protein
TRBV7-9	-	TRBJ2-5	TGTGCCAGCAGCCAGCGGTACCAAGAGACCCAGTACTTC	CASSQRYQETQYF
TRBV11-2	-	TRBJ2-5	TGTGCCAGCAGCCCAGCGGTTGAAGAGACCCAGTACTTC	CASSPAVEETQYF
TRBV21-1	-	TRBJ2-7	TGTGCCAGAGGACTAGCGGGAGACGAGCAGTACTTC	CARGLAGDEQYF
TRBV2	TRBD1	TRBJ2-5	TGTGCCAGCAGCGGTCCGGGACAGGGGTTGGCGGGGGAGACCCAGTACTTC	CASSGPGQGLAGETQYF
TRBV7-8	-	TRBJ1-1	TGTGCCAGCAGCTTAGTAGAGGGTAACACTGAAGCTTTCTTT	CASSLVEGNTEAFF
TRBV13	TRBD1	TRBJ1-1	TGTGCCAGCAGCTTAGGGACAGGGGGCCGGGAAGCTTTCTTT	CASSLGTGGREAFF
TRBV13	TRBD1	TRBJ1-1	TGTGCCAGCAGCTTTGAACAGGGGTTGGGCACTGAAGCTTTCTTT	CASSFEQGLGTEAFF
TRBV5-4	-	TRBJ2-1	TGTGCCAGCTGGTATGGACTGCCTGCGGGCAATGAGCAGTTCTTC	CASWYGLPAGNEQFF
TRBV6-5	-	TRBJ2-3	TGTGCCAGCAGTTACCTCCCCGTTGGGAGAGATACGCAGTATTTT	CASSYLPVGRDTQYF
TRBV5-1	-	TRBJ2-7	TGCGCCAGCAGCCGCGAGCCTTTAAAGGGCATTGGGGCCTACGAGCAGTACTTC	CASSREPLKGIGAYEQYF
TRBV6-5	-	TRBJ2-7	TGTGCCAGCAGCGCCGGGACGGGCGGAGAGCAGTACTTC	CASSAGTGGEQYF
TRBV4-1	TRBD2	TRBJ2-3	TGCGCCAGCAGCCAAGGACTAGCGGGGGGGCTCACAGATACGCAGTATTTT	CASSQGLAGGLTDTQYF
TRBV27	TRBD2	TRBJ2-1	TGTGCCAGCAGTTTATCAGTGACTAGCGGATACAATGAGCAGTTCTTC	CASSLSVTSGYNEQFF
TRBV28	-	TRBJ2-7	TGTGCCAGCAGTTTACCACCCCGGGGGAGCTCCTACGAGCAGTACTTC	CASSLPPRGSSYEQYF
TRBV7-9	TRBD2	TRBJ2-3	TGTGCCAGCAGCTTCCTAGCGGGGGCCACAGATACGCAGTATTTT	CASSFLAGATDTQYF
TRBV7-9	-	TRBJ2-3	TGTGCCAGCAGCCCCCCGATGGGCGTAGATACGCAGTATTTT	CASSPPMGVDTQYF